What follows are 8 T cell receptor beta chains derived from one specimen sequenced in a study of PD-L1 blockade in urothelial cancer. This sample's time point: pretreatment peripheral blood. Sequencing was performed with immunoSEQ multiplex PCR; in TCRdb, only in-frame clones are kept and a portion is missing. The sample has some 100,000 clones; approximately 88% are singletons. Sample: PBMCs, taken around atezolizumab (anti-PD-L1) treatment. The receptors shown here come from an elderly woman with urothelial cancer.

V gene TRBV27 combines with J gene TRBJ1-1; 10 bases agree with TRBD1. V shed 0 bases, J shed 3 bases, and the junction held 1 base outside the gene matches. This CDR3 region has 15 residues. Germline CDR1 is MNHEY and CDR2 is SMNVEV (reference sequence). This CDR3 is CASSLSDRGDTEAFF. The CDR3 nucleotides are TGTGCCAGCAGTTTATCGGACAGGGGGGACACTGAAGCTTTCTTT.

The chain employs TRBV27 and TRBJ2-1, with 12 nucleotides matching TRBD2. Germline V gene data show CDR1 as MNHEY and CDR2 as SMNVEV (reference sequence). V shed 3 bases and J 5 bases; nucleotides not matched to a gene: 8. The CDR3 sequence is 17 residues long. This CDR3 is CASSFRLAGANNNEQFF. The DNA for the CDR3 is TGTGCCAGCAGTTTCCGACTAGCGGGAGCCAATAACAATGAGCAGTTCTTC.

The chain has TRBV29-1 and TRBJ1-1; 11 bases match TRBD1. V lost 8 bases and J lost 11; bases outside the gene matches: 7. Per germline, CDR1 SQVTM and CDR2 ANQGSEA. The CDR3 has 11 residues. Written as DNA, the CDR3 is TGCAGCTTTTCCGGGACAGGGGGGGCTTTCTTT. This codes for CSFSGTGGAFF. Full variable domain (outside the CDR3, taken from reference TRBV29-1 and TRBJ1-1): SAVISQKPSRDICQRGTSLTIQCQVDSQVTMMFWYRQQPGQSLTLIATANQGSEATYESGFVIDKFPISRPNLTFSTLTVSNMSPEDSSIYLCSFSGTGGAFFGQGTRLTVV.

The chain is built from TRBV7-8 and TRBJ2-1; 7 bases are shared with TRBD1. Germline CDR1 SGHVS, CDR2 FQNEAQ. The CDR3 runs to 18 residues. The J segment lost 0 bases and the V segment lost 4 bases, leaving 12 bases of the junction unmatched. The CDR3 bases are TGTGCCAGCAGCTCAAATGCCGGGACAGCGAGCTCCTACAATGAGCAGTTCTTC. Amino acids: CASSSNAGTASSYNEQFF.

The V and J genes are TRBV6-4 and TRBJ2-1; 9 bases match TRBD2. V gave up 9 bases and J gave up 4 bases; unmatched junction bases: 7. The CDR3 length is 14 residues. Germline V gives CDR1 MRHNA, CDR2 SNTAGT. CDR3 nucleotide sequence: TGTGCCAGTTCTAGCGGGAATACTTACAATGAGCAGTTCTTC. Encoded protein: CASSSGNTYNEQFF.

The chain has TRBV5-1 and TRBJ2-1; D uncertain. The V end was cut by 0 bases, the J end by 0 bases, with 4 bases between. The CDR3 is 14 residues long. Germline V lookup: CDR1 SGHRS, CDR2 YFSETQ. CDR3 protein: CASSLASSYNEQFF. The CDR3 DNA is TGCGCCAGCAGCTTGGCCAGCTCCTACAATGAGCAGTTCTTC.

This chain uses TRBV7-2 with TRBJ2-7, with D possibly TRBD2 on 5 matching bases. The CDR3 totals 14 residues. CDR1 is SGHTA and CDR2 is FQGNSA in the germline V gene. V was clipped by 1 base and J by 7 bases, with 14 bases between them. CDR3 nucleotide sequence: TGTGCCAGCAGCTTAGAGGGCGGGTATGGGGAGCAGTACTTC. Amino acids: CASSLEGGYGEQYF. Filled out from reference TRBV7-2 and TRBJ2-7, the complete variable domain reads GAGVSQSPSNKVTEKGKDVELRCDPISGHTALYWYRQSLGQGLEFLIYFQGNSAPDKSGLPSDRFSAERTGGSVSTLTIQRTQQEDSAVYLCASSLEGGYGEQYFGPGTRLTVT.

The chain joins TRBV10-1 to TRBJ1-1; D is unresolved. CDR1 is WNHNN, CDR2 SYGVQD, per germline (reference sequence). V was pared by 6 bases and J by 1 base, with 9 bases between. CDR3 length: 13 amino acids. CDR3 nucleotide sequence: TGCGCCAGCAGCCCCAGACAGAACACTGAAGCTTTCTTT. It codes for CASSPRQNTEAFF.